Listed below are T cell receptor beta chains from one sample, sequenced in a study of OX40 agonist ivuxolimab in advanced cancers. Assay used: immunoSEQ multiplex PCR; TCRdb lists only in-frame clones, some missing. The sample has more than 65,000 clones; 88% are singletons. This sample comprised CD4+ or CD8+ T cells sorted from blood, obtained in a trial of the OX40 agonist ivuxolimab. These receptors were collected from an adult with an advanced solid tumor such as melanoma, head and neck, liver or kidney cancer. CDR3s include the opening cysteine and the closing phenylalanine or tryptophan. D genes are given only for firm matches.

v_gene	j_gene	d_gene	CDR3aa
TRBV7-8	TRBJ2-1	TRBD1	CASSLGQGRDEQFF
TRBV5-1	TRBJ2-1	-	CASSLDRSSYNEQFF
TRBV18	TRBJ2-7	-	CASSPGGSNDEQYF
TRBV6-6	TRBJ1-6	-	CASRPPQGFGSPLHF
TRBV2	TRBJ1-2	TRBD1	CASTEFGQAAYGYTF
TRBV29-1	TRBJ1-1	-	CSIQGSMNTEAFF
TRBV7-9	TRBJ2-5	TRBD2	CASSLSAGGQETQYF
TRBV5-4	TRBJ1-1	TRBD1	CASSPGQGFNTEAFF
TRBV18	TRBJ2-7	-	CASSPVLYEQYF
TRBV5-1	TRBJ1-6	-	CASSLDGRGGSPLHF
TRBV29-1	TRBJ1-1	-	CSVESYGANTEAFF
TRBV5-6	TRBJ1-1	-	CASSLITDFFMNTEAFF
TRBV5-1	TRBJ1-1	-	CASSLAASTEAFF
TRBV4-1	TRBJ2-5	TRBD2	CASSQPTPSGGKETQYF
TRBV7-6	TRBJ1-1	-	CASSFQTNTEAFF
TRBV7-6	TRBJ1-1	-	CASSLVDRGTEAFF
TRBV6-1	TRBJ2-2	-	CASSWGPSSTGELFF
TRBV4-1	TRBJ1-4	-	CASSPRGWDEKLFF
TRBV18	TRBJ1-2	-	CASSSDGGGLYGYTF
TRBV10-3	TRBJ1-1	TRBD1	CAISPGQMNTEAFF
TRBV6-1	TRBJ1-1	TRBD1	CASSRTGTTEAFF
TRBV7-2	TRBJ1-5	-	CASSHYGQPQHF
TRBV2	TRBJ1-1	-	CASSDRGYTEAFF
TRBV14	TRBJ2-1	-	CASSQISSKQFF
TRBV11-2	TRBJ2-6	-	CASSLEGYEANVLTF
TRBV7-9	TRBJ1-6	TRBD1	CASSLSGQGNGNSPLHF
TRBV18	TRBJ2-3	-	CASSPEGSRRGF
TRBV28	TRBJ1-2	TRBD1	CASNLQGDYGYTF
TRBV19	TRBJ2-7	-	CASSDGGVGTRQYF
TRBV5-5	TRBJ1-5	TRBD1	CASSRGDRDNQPQHF
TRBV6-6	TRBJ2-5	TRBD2	CASSGAGGETQYF
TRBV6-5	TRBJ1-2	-	CASSYSTSDYGYTF
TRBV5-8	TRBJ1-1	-	CAPMSGGFF
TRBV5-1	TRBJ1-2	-	CASSLGTAYYGYTF
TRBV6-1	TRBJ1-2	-	CASSEAARVRGGYTF
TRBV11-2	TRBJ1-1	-	CASSLARVNTEAFF
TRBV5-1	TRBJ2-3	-	CASSLQHPSTDTQYF
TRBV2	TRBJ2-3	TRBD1	CASGFRTGPSTDTQYF
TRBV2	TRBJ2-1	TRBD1	CASGMGQGWNEQFF
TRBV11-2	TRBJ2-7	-	CASSSVRAYEQYF
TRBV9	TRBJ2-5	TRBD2	CASSFSSGGAETQYF
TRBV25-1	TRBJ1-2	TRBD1	CASTPTGNYGYTF
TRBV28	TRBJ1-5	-	CASSVGGFLEQPQHF
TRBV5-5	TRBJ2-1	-	CASSRLGQGGNEQFF
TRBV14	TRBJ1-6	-	CASSQERKTPLHF
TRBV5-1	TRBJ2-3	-	CASSLGAQRDTQYF
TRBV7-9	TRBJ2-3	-	CASSLDSTDTQYF
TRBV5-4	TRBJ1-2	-	CASSQDGYGYTF
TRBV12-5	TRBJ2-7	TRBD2	CASGLVPLAGRPGEQYF
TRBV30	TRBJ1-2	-	CAWRGFDGYTF
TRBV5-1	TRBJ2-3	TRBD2	CASSLAAGLGTDTQYF
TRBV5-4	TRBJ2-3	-	CASSLDWWSDTQYF
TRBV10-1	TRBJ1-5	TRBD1	CASRRGQGNQPQHF
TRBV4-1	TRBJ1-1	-	CASSQDPRGPEAFF
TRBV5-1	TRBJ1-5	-	CASSLGGVGQPQHF
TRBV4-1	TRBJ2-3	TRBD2	CASSQVETTRGGDTDTQYF